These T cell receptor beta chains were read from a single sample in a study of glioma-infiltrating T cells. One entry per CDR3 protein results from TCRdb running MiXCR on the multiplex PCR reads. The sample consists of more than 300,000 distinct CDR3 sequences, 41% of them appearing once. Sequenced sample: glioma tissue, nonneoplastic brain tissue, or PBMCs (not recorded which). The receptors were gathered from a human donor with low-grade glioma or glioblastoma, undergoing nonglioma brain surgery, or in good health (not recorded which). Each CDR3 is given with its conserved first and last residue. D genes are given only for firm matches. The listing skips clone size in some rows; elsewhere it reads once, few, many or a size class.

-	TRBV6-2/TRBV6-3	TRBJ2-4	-	TGTTCCAGCAGTTATCCCAGAAACATTCAGTACTTC	CSSSYPRNIQYF
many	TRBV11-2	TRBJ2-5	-	TGTGCCAGCAGCTTATTCCGAGTCTCACAAGAGACCCAGTACTTC	CASSLFRVSQETQYF
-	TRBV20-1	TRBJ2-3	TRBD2	TGCAGTGCTACGCATCCTCCTAGCGGTTCCTCAGATACGCAGTATTTT	CSATHPPSGSSDTQYF
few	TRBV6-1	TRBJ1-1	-	TGTGCCAGCAACGAGGGGTCACAGAACACTGAAGCTTTCTTT	CASNEGSQNTEAFF
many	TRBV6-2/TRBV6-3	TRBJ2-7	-	TGTGCCAGCAGCTCCCCCCACAGCTACGCCTACGAGCAGTACTTC	CASSSPHSYAYEQYF
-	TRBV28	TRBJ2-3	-	TGTGCCAGAAGTCCTTCGGGCAGAGGCACAGATACGCAGTATTTT	CARSPSGRGTDTQYF
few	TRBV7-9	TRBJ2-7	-	TGTGCCAGCAGCTTAGGACAGAACGAGCAGTACTTC	CASSLGQNEQYF
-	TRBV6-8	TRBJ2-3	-	TGCGCCCGCAGTGTGGCTGCCAGCACAGATACGCAGTATTTT	CARSVAASTDTQYF
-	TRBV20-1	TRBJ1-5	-	TGCAGTGCTAGGAGGGCTCTGGACAGCCCCGAGCAGCCCCAGCATTTT	CSARRALDSPEQPQHF
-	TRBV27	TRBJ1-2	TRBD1	TGTGCCAGCGGGAAGGACAGGGGGTCGGGAGGCAACACCTTC	CASGKDRGSGGNTF
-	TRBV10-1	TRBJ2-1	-	TGCGCCAGTGCTTTTAGCGGCGGTGAGCAGTTCTTC	CASAFSGGEQFF
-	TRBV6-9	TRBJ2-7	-	TGTGCCATCAGTTACGACTCCTACGAGCAGTACTTC	CAISYDSYEQYF
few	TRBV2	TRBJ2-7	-	TGTGCCAGCAGTGAGATTCCGCTCGGCACCTACGAGCAGTACTTC	CASSEIPLGTYEQYF
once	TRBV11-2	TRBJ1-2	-	TGTGCCAGCAGCTTAGAAAGGAGGGCCTACACCTTC	CASSLERRAYTF
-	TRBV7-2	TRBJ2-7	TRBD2	TGTGCCAGCAGCCAAAGGACTAGCGGGAGGGGGGGATCCTACGAGCAGTACTTC	CASSQRTSGRGGSYEQYF
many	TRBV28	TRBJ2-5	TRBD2	TGTGCCAGCAGTCGGACTAGCGGGGAAGAGACCCAGTACTTC	CASSRTSGEETQYF
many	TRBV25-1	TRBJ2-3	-	TGTGCCAGCAGTGAGGGTACCTATAGCACAGATACGCAGTATTTT	CASSEGTYSTDTQYF
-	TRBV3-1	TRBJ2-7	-	TGTGCCAGCAGCCAAGTGTCGGGAATCCCCTGCGAGCAGTACTTC	CASSQVSGIPCEQYF
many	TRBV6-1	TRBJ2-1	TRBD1	TGTGCCAGCAGTAAACAGGGGGACGAGCAGTTCTTC	CASSKQGDEQFF
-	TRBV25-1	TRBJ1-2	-	TGTGCCAGCAGTAGGGGTTGGGGGACGGGAGGCTACACCTTC	CASSRGWGTGGYTF
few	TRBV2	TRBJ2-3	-	TGTGCCAGCAGTCGCACTCAGCGAAACAGAGATACGCAGTATTTT	CASSRTQRNRDTQYF
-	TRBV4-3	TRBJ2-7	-	TGCGCCAGCAGCCAAGCTGCGACAGGTTCCTACGAGCAGTACTTC	CASSQAATGSYEQYF
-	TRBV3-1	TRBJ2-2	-	TGTGCCAGTAGCCGAGGATGGGGGGAAAACACCGGGGAGCTGTTTTTT	CASSRGWGENTGELFF
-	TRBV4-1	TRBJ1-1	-	TGCGCCAGCAGCCCCCGGGACCTCATGAGCACTGAAGCTTTCTTT	CASSPRDLMSTEAFF
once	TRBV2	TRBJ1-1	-	TGTGCCAGCAGTCTTGAAGATATGAACATTGAAGCTTTCTTT	CASSLEDMNIEAFF
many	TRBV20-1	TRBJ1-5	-	TGCAGTGCTAGTGATCACAGGGTAGCAAATCAGCCCCAGCATTTT	CSASDHRVANQPQHF
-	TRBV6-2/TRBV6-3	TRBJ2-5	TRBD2	TGTGCCGTCAGACCGGGACTAGCGGGAGTCGGGGAGACCCAGTACTTC	CAVRPGLAGVGETQYF
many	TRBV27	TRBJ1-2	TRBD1	TGTGCCAGCAGTTTCCGACAGGGAAGTTCTGGCTACACCTTC	CASSFRQGSSGYTF
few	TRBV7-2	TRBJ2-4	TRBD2	TGTGCCAGCAGCCCTAGCGGGAGGGCTGGAATTCAGTACTTC	CASSPSGRAGIQYF
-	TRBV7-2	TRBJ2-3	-	TGTGCCAGCAGCCGCACCCCCCCGGGATTGAAGGCAGATACGCAGTATTTT	CASSRTPPGLKADTQYF
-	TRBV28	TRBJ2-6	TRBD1	TGTGCAACATTGGACCGGGGACAGGGAGTTTCTGGGGCCAACGTCCTGACTTTC	CATLDRGQGVSGANVLTF
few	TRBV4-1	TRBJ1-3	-	TGCGCCAGCAGCCAAGCAGTGCCCTCTGGAAACACCATATATTTT	CASSQAVPSGNTIYF
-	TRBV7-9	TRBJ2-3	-	TGTGCCAGCAGCCCTACTCTCTACCGCACAGATACGCAGTATTTT	CASSPTLYRTDTQYF
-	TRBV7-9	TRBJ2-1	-	TGTGCCAGCAGCCTACTGAGGGGATTCGCGGAGCAGTTCTTC	CASSLLRGFAEQFF
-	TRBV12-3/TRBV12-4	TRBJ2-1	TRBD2	TGTGCCAGCAGTATGCTGGGACTAGCGGTGAATGAGCAGTTCTTC	CASSMLGLAVNEQFF
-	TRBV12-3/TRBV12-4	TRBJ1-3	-	TGTGCCAGCAGTTTGGTACAATCCGGGGACACCATATGTTTT	CASSLVQSGDTICF
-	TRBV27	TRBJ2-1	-	TGTGCCAGCAGTTTATTCGCGGGTCGGGCTGGGCAGTTCTTC	CASSLFAGRAGQFF
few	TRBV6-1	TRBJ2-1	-	TGTGCCAGCAGCCTTGGAGAACGGCACAATGAGCAGTTCTTC	CASSLGERHNEQFF
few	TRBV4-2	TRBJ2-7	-	TGTGCCAGCAGCCAAGATCAAAGTAGGGGATCCTACGAGCAGTACTTC	CASSQDQSRGSYEQYF
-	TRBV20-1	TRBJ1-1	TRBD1	TGCAGTGCTAGGGGACAGACTGACACTGAAGCTTTCTTT	CSARGQTDTEAFF
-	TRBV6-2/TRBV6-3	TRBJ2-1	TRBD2	TGTGCCAGCAGCCAACTAGCGGTAGCATACAATGAGCAGTTCTTC	CASSQLAVAYNEQFF
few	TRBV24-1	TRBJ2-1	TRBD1	TGTGCCACCAGTGATATCTACAGGGGTGTCGATGAGCAGTTCTTC	CATSDIYRGVDEQFF
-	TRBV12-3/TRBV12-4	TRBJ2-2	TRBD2	TGTGCCAGCACCCTAGGGACTAGCGGATACACCGGGGAGCTGTTTTTT	CASTLGTSGYTGELFF
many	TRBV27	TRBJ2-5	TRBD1	TGTGCCAGCAGTTTGTCCAGGGGGTTGGGGACCCAGTACTTC	CASSLSRGLGTQYF
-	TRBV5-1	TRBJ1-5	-	TGCGCCAGCAGCTTGGGTAGCAATCAGCCCCATCATTTT	CASSLGSNQPHHF
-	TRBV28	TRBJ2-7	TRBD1	TGTGCCAGCAGTTTCCCCCTCCCGGACAGGGCCTCCTACGAGCAGTACTTC	CASSFPLPDRASYEQYF